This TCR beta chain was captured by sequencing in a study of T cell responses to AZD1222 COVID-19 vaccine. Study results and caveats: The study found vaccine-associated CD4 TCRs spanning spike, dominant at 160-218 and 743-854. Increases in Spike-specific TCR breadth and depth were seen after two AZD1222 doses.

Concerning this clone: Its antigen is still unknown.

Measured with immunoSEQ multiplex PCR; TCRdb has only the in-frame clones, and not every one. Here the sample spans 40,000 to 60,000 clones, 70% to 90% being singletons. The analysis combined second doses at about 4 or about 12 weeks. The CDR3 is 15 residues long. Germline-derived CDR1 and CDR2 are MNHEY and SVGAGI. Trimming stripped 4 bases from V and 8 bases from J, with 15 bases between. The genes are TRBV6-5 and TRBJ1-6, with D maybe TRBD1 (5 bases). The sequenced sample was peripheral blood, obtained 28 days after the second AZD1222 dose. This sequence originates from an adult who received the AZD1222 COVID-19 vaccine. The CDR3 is CASSFSRVAHSPLHF. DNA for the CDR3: TGTGCCAGCAGTTTCTCCAGGGTTGCGCATTCACCCCTCCACTTT.